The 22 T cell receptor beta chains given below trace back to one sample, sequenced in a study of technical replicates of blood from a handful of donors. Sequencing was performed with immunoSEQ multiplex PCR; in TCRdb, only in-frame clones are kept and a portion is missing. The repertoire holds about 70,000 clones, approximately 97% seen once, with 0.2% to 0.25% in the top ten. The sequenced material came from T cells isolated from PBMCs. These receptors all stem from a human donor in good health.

The CDR3 sequence: CASSDSPGSYTF. CDR3 sequence (DNA): TGTGCCAGCAGTGACTCCCCAGGGAGCTACACCTTC. V is TRBV6-4 and J is TRBJ1-2; TRBD1 is a possible D gene (5 bases). Between the trimmed V and J ends, which lost 0 bases and 9 bases, there was a span of 8 bases. The CDR3 has 12 amino acids. Germline values: CDR1 MRHNA, CDR2 SNTAGT.

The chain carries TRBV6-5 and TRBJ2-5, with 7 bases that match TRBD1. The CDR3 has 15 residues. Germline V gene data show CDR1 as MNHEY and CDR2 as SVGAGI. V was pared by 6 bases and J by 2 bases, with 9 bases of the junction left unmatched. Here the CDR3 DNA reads TGTGCCAGCAGCCTCGACAGGGAAGATCAAGAGACCCAGTACTTC. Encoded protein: CASSLDREDQETQYF.

CDR3 residues: CASSDPGLSEKLFF. CDR3 nucleotide sequence: TGTGCCAGCAGTGATCCGGGGTTGAGTGAAAAACTGTTTTTT. This sequence joins TRBV6-1 and TRBJ1-4; no clear D gene. The V end lost 3 bases, the J end lost 7 bases, and 12 bases lay between the germline ends. This CDR3 is 14 amino acids long. Looked up from germline, CDR1 is MNHNS and CDR2 is SASEGT.

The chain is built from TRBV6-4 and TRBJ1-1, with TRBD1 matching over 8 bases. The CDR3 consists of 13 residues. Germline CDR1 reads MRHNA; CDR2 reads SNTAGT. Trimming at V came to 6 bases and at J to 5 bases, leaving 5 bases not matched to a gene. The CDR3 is CASSRQGRTEAFF. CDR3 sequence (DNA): TGTGCCAGCAGCCGACAGGGGAGAACTGAAGCTTTCTTT.

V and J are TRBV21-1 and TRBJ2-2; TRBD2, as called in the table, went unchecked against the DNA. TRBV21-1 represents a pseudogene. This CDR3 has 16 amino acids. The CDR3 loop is CASSLAGTVNTGELFF. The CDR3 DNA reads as TGTGCCAGCTCACTAGCGGGGACTGTGAACACCGGGGAGCTGTTTTTT.

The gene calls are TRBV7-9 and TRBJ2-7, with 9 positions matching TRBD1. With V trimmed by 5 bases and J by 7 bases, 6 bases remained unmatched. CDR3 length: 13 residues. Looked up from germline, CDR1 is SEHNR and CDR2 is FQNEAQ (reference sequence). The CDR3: CASSTGQGWEQYF. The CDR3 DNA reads TGTGCCAGCAGCACAGGACAGGGGTGGGAGCAGTACTTC.

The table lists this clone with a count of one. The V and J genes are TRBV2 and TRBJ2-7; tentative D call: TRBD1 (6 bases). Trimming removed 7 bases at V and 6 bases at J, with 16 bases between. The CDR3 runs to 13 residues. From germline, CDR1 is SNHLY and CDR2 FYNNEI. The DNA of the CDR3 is TGTGCCAGCACCGACCTAGTAGGGGGCGAGCAGTACTTC. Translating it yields CASTDLVGGEQYF. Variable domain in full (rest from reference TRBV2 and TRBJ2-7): EPEVTQTPSHQVTQMGQEVILRCVPISNHLYFYWYRQILGQKVEFLVSFYNNEISEKSEIFDDQFSVERPDGSNFTLKIRSTKLEDSAMYFCASTDLVGGEQYFGPGTRLTVT.

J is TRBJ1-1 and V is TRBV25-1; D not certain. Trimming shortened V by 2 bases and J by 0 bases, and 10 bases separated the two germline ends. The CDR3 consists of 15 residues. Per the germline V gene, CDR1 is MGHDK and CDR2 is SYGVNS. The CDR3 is CASSEVTPVNTEAFF. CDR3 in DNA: TGTGCCAGCAGTGAAGTAACCCCAGTGAACACTGAAGCTTTCTTT.

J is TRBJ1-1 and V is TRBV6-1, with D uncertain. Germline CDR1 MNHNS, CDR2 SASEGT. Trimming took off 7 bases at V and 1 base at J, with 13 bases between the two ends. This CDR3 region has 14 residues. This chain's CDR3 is CASKFGIGNTEAFF. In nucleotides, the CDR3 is TGTGCCAGCAAATTCGGGATTGGGAACACTGAAGCTTTCTTT.

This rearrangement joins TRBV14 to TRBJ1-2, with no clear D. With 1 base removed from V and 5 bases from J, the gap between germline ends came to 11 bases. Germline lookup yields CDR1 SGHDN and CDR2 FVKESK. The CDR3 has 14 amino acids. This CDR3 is CASSQAQGGYGYTF. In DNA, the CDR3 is TGTGCCAGCAGCCAAGCCCAAGGAGGTTATGGCTACACCTTC.

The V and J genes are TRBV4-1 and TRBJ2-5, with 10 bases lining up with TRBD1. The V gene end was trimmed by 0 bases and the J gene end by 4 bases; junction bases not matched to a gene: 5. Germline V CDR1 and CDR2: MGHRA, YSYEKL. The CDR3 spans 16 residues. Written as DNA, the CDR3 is TGCGCCAGCAGCCAAGAGGACAGGGGGAGGCCAGAGACCCAGTACTTC. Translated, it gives CASSQEDRGRPETQYF.

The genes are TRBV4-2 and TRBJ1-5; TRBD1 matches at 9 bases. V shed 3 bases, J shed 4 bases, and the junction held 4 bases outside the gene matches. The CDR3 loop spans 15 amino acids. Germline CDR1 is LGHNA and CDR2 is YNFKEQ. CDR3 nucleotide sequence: TGTGCCAGCAGCCACTCGGGACAGGGTAATCAGCCCCAGCATTTT. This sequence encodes CASSHSGQGNQPQHF.

CDR3 sequence reads: CASISGGSEQFF. The CDR3 DNA reads as TGTGCCAGCATATCGGGGGGCAGCGAGCAGTTCTTC. This chain joins TRBV28 and TRBJ2-1; D may be TRBD2 (7 bases). The CDR3 spans 12 residues. Germline loops: CDR1 MDHEN, CDR2 SYDVKM. V was pared by 7 bases and J by 10 bases, with 14 bases between.

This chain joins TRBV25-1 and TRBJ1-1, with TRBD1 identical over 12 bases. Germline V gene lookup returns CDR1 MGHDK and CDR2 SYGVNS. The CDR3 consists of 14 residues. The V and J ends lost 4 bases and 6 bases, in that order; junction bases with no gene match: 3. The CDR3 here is CASSGRDRGPEAFF. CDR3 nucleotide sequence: TGTGCCAGCAGTGGTCGGGACAGGGGGCCTGAAGCTTTCTTT.

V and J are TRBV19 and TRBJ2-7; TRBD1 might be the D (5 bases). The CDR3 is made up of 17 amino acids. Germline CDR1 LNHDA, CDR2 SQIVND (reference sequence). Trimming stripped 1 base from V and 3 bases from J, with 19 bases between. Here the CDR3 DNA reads TGTGCCAGTAGTATAGGGGCCGCGACAGTGATGAACTACGAGCAGTACTTC. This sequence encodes CASSIGAATVMNYEQYF.

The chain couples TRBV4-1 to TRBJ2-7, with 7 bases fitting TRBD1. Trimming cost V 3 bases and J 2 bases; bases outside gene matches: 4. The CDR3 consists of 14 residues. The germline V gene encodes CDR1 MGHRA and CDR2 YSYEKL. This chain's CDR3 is CASSHLGQAYEQYF. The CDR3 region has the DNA TGCGCCAGCAGCCATCTTGGACAGGCCTACGAGCAGTACTTC.

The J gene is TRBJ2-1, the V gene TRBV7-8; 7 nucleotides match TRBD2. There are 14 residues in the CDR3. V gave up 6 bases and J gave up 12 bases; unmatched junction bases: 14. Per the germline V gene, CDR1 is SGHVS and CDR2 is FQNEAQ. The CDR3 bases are TGTGCCAGCAGGTCTATAGCGGGCCCAGGCGGGCAGTTCTTC. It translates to CASRSIAGPGGQFF.

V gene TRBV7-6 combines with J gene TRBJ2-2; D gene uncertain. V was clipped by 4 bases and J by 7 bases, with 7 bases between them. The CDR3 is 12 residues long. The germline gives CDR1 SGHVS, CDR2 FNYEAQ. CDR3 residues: CASSSDGGELFF. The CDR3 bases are TGTGCCAGCAGCTCAGATGGCGGGGAGCTGTTTTTT.

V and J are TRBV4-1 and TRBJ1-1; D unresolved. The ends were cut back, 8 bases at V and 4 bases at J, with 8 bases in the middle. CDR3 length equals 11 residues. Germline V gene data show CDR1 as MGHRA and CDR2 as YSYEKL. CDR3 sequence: CASLGGTEAFF. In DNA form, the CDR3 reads TGCGCCAGCTTGGGAGGCACTGAAGCTTTCTTT.

CDR3 in DNA: TGTGCCAGTAGAAACAGGGGACAGGAGACCCAGTACTTC. Protein sequence: CASRNRGQETQYF. This sequence joins TRBV19 and TRBJ2-5; 7 bases match TRBD1. The CDR3 covers 13 residues. The trim removed 6 bases at V and 5 bases at J, leaving 6 bases unmatched. Germline V lookup: CDR1 LNHDA, CDR2 SQIVND (reference sequence).

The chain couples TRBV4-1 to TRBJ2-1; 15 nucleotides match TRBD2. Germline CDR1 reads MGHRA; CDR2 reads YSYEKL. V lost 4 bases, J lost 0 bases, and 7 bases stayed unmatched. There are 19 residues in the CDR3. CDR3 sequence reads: CASSPGLAGGRSSYNEQFF. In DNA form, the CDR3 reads TGCGCCAGCAGCCCGGGACTAGCGGGGGGCCGTAGCTCCTACAATGAGCAGTTCTTC.

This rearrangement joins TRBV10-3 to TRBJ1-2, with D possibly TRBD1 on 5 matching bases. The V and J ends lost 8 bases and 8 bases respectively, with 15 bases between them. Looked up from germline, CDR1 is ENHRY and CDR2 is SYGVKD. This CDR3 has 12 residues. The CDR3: CAISAGREGYTF. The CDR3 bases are TGTGCCATCTCTGCAGGGCGGGAAGGCTACACCTTC.